This T cell receptor (beta chain) was found in a study of blood T cell repertoires in COVID-19. In the study overall: Specimens from acute and convalescent COVID-19 originated in the United States, Italy and Spain. T cells, B-cell-depleted T cells, or PBMCs provided the cDNA or gDNA that served as material.

CDR3 length: 11 amino acids. The V end was cut by 4 bases, the J end by 7 bases, with 5 bases between. In germline, CDR1 is SGHAT, CDR2 FQNNGV. In the authors' workflow: Reference gene primer amplification gave nucleated cell count estimates. This table comes from immunoSEQ multiplex PCR, and its TCRdb copy is limited to in-frame clones, with some not included. The D gene and trimming were derived from the DNA, and the V and J assignments and clone size from that table. Of under 200,000 clones in the sample, over 75% were seen once. The chain couples TRBV11-2 to TRBJ2-1, with D possibly being TRBD1 (5 bases). This sequence was found in a man aged 45-65 years with acute or convalescent COVID-19. Sample: peripheral blood. The CDR3 sequence: CASSSGNEQFF. DNA of the CDR3: TGTGCCAGCAGCTCAGGGAATGAGCAGTTCTTC.